Only one count was recorded for the clone carrying this TCR beta chain. These data originate in a study of blood T cell repertoires in COVID-19. Across the whole study: The United States, Italy and Spain provided the acute and convalescent COVID-19 samples.

In the original analysis: Using reference gene primer amplification, nucleated cell counts were estimated. Method: immunoSEQ multiplex PCR; TCRdb's copy keeps in-frame clones and lacks some. Clonal size and the V and J genes are those of that table, whereas D and trimming came from the DNA. The sample has 95,000 to 150,000 clones, roughly 84% seen once; the top ten hold approximately 1.1%. After removal of 4 bases from V and 5 bases from J, the junction contained 12 bases not matched to a gene. CDR3 length: 15 residues. CDR1 and CDR2 (germline): SQVTM, ANQGSEA. The chain uses TRBV29-1 and TRBJ2-5; TRBD2 aligns across 8 bases. This TCR was sampled from a woman older than 75 with acute or convalescent COVID-19. The sequencing input was peripheral blood. The CDR3 loop is CSVGGGTRARETQYF. The CDR3 coding sequence is TGCAGCGTTGGAGGGGGGACTAGGGCTCGGGAGACCCAGTACTTC.